The 26 T cell receptor beta chains below all came from one sample that was sequenced in a study of blood T cell repertoires in COVID-19. The table came from immunoSEQ multiplex PCR; TCRdb's copy has only in-frame clones and leaves some out. The data show 150,000 to 200,000 clones, 81% seen once. The sequenced sample consisted of peripheral blood. These receptors originate from a woman older than 75 with COVID-19, enrolled during active disease.

The rearrangement links TRBV4-2 to TRBJ2-2, with 7 positions matching TRBD2. This CDR3 comprises 18 residues. Germline CDR1 LGHNA, CDR2 YNFKEQ. The ends lost 4 bases at V and 5 bases at J; junction bases unmatched: 16. The CDR3 spells CASSLPPGGDYPTGELFF. The DNA of the CDR3 is TGTGCCAGCAGCCTACCCCCAGGCGGGGACTATCCTACCGGGGAGCTGTTTTTT.

The rearrangement links TRBV19 to TRBJ1-2; D gene uncertain. This CDR3 has 14 amino acids. V was cut by 5 bases and J by 4 bases, with 14 bases left in between. The germline V gene has CDR1 LNHDA and CDR2 SQIVND (reference sequence). CDR3 amino acids: CASSSDPGGYGYTF. The CDR3 DNA reads TGTGCCAGTAGTTCAGACCCTGGCGGCTATGGCTACACCTTC.

V and J are TRBV7-2 and TRBJ2-3; 9 bases line up with TRBD1. Germline loops: CDR1 SGHTA, CDR2 FQGNSA. There are 13 residues in the CDR3. Losses at the gene ends were 3 bases for V and 5 bases for J; bases not matched to a gene: 0. The CDR3 bases are TGTGCCAGCAGCTTGGACAGGGGAGATACGCAGTATTTT. Its translation is CASSLDRGDTQYF.

This clone was counted a few times. The chain links TRBV12-3 or TRBV12-4 to TRBJ1-4, with D possibly TRBD1 on 5 matching bases. Between the trimmed V and J ends, which lost 9 bases and 4 bases, there was a span of 12 bases. The CDR3 is made up of 13 amino acids. CDR3 in DNA: TGTGCCAGTCGCAGGGCCTTTAATGAAAAACTGTTTTTT. Translating gives CASRRAFNEKLFF.

This clone was counted many times. In the same sample, other DNA sequences code for this CDR3. The chain carries TRBV5-1 and TRBJ2-7; D is unclear. The V gene lost 0 bases and the J gene lost 0 bases, with 10 bases spanning the gap. Per germline, CDR1 SGHRS and CDR2 YFSETQ. The CDR3 has 15 amino acids. The DNA for the CDR3 is TGCGCCAGCAGCTTGGCCCCGGAGAGCTCCTACGAGCAGTACTTC. This translates into CASSLAPESSYEQYF.

The sample holds one count of this clone. The chain carries TRBV5-8 and TRBJ2-3; no firm D call. CDR1 and CDR2 (germline): SGHTS, YDEGEE. The ends were cut back, 1 base at V and 0 bases at J, with 9 bases in the middle. This CDR3 spans 15 amino acids. The CDR3 region is CASSLSGLSTDTQYF. The DNA for the CDR3 is TGTGCCAGCAGCTTGTCAGGTTTGAGCACAGATACGCAGTATTTT.

A remark on this clone: This same CDR3 is encoded by further DNA sequences in the sample. V usage is TRBV30 and J usage is TRBJ1-1; TRBD1 might be the D (5 bases). The CDR3 is made up of 13 amino acids. The ends were cut back, 5 bases at V and 0 bases at J, with 10 bases in the middle. Germline CDR1 GTSNPN, CDR2 SVGIG (reference sequence). The DNA for the CDR3 is TGTGCCTGGGACAGAGGGATGAACACTGAAGCTTTCTTT. Encoded protein: CAWDRGMNTEAFF.

With respect to this clone: This same CDR3 is encoded by further DNA sequences in the sample. The V gene is TRBV4-1, the J gene TRBJ2-7, with D possibly being TRBD1 (6 bases). Germline assignment: CDR1 MGHRA and CDR2 YSYEKL. CDR3 length equals 13 residues. Trimming pared 2 bases from V and 4 bases from J, leaving 9 bases between. CDR3: CASSQRQGYEQYF. CDR3 bases: TGCGCCAGCAGCCAAAGGCAGGGGTACGAGCAGTACTTC.

This clone has only one observation. V gene TRBV6-5 combines with J gene TRBJ1-5; tentatively, D is TRBD1 (5 bases). This CDR3 has 13 amino acids. The V gene's germline CDR1 is MNHEY and CDR2 SVGAGI. The ends were cut back, 9 bases at V and 8 bases at J, with 17 bases in the middle. CDR3 nucleotide sequence: TGTGCCAGTAAGGTGTTCGGGGGGGAGCCCCAGCATTTT. Translation: CASKVFGGEPQHF.

The rearrangement links TRBV6-1 to TRBJ1-2; the match to TRBD1 covers 7 bases. CDR1 and CDR2 (germline): MNHNS, SASEGT. The V segment lost 2 bases and the J segment 4 bases; nucleotides outside the gene matches: 4. There are 14 residues in the CDR3. This CDR3 reads CASSETWDSYGYTF. The CDR3 DNA reads as TGTGCCAGCAGTGAAACTTGGGACAGCTATGGCTACACCTTC.

The chain joins TRBV5-1 to TRBJ2-3, with 8 bases matching TRBD2. CDR1 SGHRS and CDR2 YFSETQ come from the germline V gene. This CDR3 is 16 amino acids long. Germline trimming cut 4 bases from V and 4 bases from J; bases unmatched to any gene: 11. CDR3 residues: CASSLGLEGRPDTQYF. CDR3 nucleotides: TGCGCCAGCAGCCTGGGACTAGAAGGGAGGCCAGATACGCAGTATTTT.

This clone was seen only once. The chain links TRBV3-1 (or the pseudogene TRBV3-2) to TRBJ2-3; a weak D match, TRBD2 (6 bases). The CDR3 runs to 16 residues. The V and J ends lost 4 bases and 0 bases respectively, with 14 bases between them. Germline V CDR1 and CDR2: LGHDT, YNNKEL (reference sequence). For the CDR3, the DNA is TGTGCCAGCAGCCTCGGACTACTTATTAGCACAGATACGCAGTATTTT. Protein product: CASSLGLLISTDTQYF.

The genes are TRBV20-1 and TRBJ2-7; TRBD2 agrees at 7 bases. The trim removed 3 bases at V and 1 base at J, leaving 6 bases unmatched. CDR1 is DFQATT, CDR2 SNEGSKA, per germline (reference sequence). The CDR3 is 14 residues long. The chain's CDR3 is CSASPTSASYEQYF. The CDR3 nucleotides are TGCAGTGCTAGTCCCACTAGCGCTTCCTACGAGCAGTACTTC.

The chain uses TRBV6-2 or TRBV6-3 and TRBJ2-5; 7 bases fit TRBD1. Germline loops: CDR1 MNHEY, CDR2 SVGEGT. With V trimmed by 4 bases and J by 5 bases, 7 bases remained unmatched. The CDR3 runs to 14 residues. This CDR3 is CASSFRGLGETQYF. CDR3 nucleotide sequence: TGTGCCAGCAGTTTTAGGGGGCTGGGCGAGACCCAGTACTTC.

The chain carries TRBV29-1 and TRBJ1-2, with TRBD1 as a possible D gene (6 bases). Per the germline V gene, CDR1 is SQVTM and CDR2 is ANQGSEA. V was shortened by 2 bases and J by 8 bases, with 18 bases between the two germline ends. CDR3 length: 14 residues. The CDR3, as DNA: TGCAGCGTTGAAATTCGGCCCGGGGGGCGCGGCTACACCTTC. Amino acids: CSVEIRPGGRGYTF.

This chain joins TRBV6-5 and TRBJ2-1; 8 bases align to TRBD1. CDR1 MNHEY and CDR2 SVGAGI come from the germline V gene. This CDR3 is built from 12 residues. V shed 8 bases and J 9 bases; nucleotides not matched to a gene: 6. The DNA of the CDR3 is TGTGCCAGCGGCCAGGGGGCGGGTGAGCAGTTCTTC. Protein: CASGQGAGEQFF.

The chain combines TRBV30 with TRBJ1-2; D is possibly TRBD1 (5 bases). The germline V and J ends were trimmed by 3 bases and 2 bases, with 16 bases remaining between them. The CDR3 is made up of 15 amino acids. CDR1 and CDR2 from the germline V gene are GTSNPN and SVGIG (reference sequence). The CDR3 here is CAWRPQGQGNYGYTF. The CDR3 DNA reads as TGTGCCTGGAGACCCCAGGGTCAGGGAAACTATGGCTACACCTTC.

The J gene is TRBJ2-3, the V gene TRBV5-1, with D possibly being TRBD1 (6 bases). Deletions cut 0 bases from V and 2 bases from J, with 10 bases between. CDR3 length: 15 residues. Per germline, CDR1 SGHRS and CDR2 YFSETQ. CDR3 sequence: CASSLEGGHTDTQYF. The CDR3 bases are TGCGCCAGCAGCTTGGAAGGGGGACACACAGATACGCAGTATTTT.

This clone was observed a single time. The chain recombines TRBV7-2 with TRBJ2-1; D uncertain. The CDR3 has 14 residues. Germline V gene sequence: CDR1 SGHTA, CDR2 FQGNSA. With 3 bases removed from V and 2 bases from J, the gap between germline ends came to 8 bases. The CDR3 region has the DNA TGTGCCAGCAGCTTCCCCGAGGCCTACAATGAGCAGTTCTTC. This sequence encodes CASSFPEAYNEQFF.

The J gene is TRBJ1-1, the V gene TRBV6-1, with D unresolved. This CDR3 is built from 14 residues. Germline V gene data show CDR1 as MNHNS and CDR2 as SASEGT. Between the trimmed V and J ends, which lost 2 bases and 0 bases, there was a span of 7 bases. The CDR3 protein is CASSEPAVNTEAFF. In DNA, the CDR3 is TGTGCCAGCAGTGAACCAGCGGTGAACACTGAAGCTTTCTTT.

This clone occurred once. The V gene is TRBV23-1, the J gene TRBJ1-3, with a possible D match to TRBD1 (6 bases). TRBV23-1 is assigned to the ORF class and has an uncertain function. V lost 4 bases and J 4 bases, leaving 14 bases between the germline ends. This CDR3 contains 15 residues. CDR3 sequence (DNA): TGCGCCAGCAGTCGGGGGCCGCTGGCGGGAAACACCATATATTTT. It yields the protein CASSRGPLAGNTIYF.

This clone turned up a few times. The chain recombines TRBV19 with TRBJ2-3, with D uncertain. Trimming cost V 4 bases and J 2 bases, with 13 bases left between them. The CDR3 totals 15 residues. Germline values: CDR1 LNHDA, CDR2 SQIVND (reference sequence). The CDR3: CASSKTPVFTDTQYF. The CDR3 DNA sequence: TGTGCCAGTAGTAAGACTCCCGTTTTCACAGATACGCAGTATTTT.

The chain has TRBV9 and TRBJ2-7; 9 bases are a match to TRBD2. Trimming removed 4 bases from V and 2 bases from J; junction bases left unmatched: 4. The CDR3 has 14 amino acids. Germline CDR1 is SGDLS and CDR2 is YYNGEE. The CDR3 is CASSPSGNPYEQYF. The CDR3 bases are TGTGCCAGCAGCCCTAGCGGGAACCCCTACGAGCAGTACTTC.

V and J are TRBV19 and TRBJ2-5, with TRBD1 identical over 10 bases. V was pared by 4 bases and J by 4 bases, with 3 bases of the junction left unmatched. The CDR3 runs 14 residues. Germline V gives CDR1 LNHDA, CDR2 SQIVND (reference sequence). CDR3 DNA sequence: TGTGCCAGTAGTACCGGGACAGGGGTAGAGACCCAGTACTTC. Translation gives CASSTGTGVETQYF.

The DNA of the CDR3 is TGTGCCAGCAGCCCCGGGAGAGTTTCGCAGTTCTTC. Its translation is CASSPGRVSQFF. J is TRBJ2-1 and V is TRBV11-2; perhaps TRBD2 as D (6 bases). The germline V gene has CDR1 SGHAT and CDR2 FQNNGV. The germline V and J ends were trimmed by 5 bases and 12 bases, with 14 bases remaining between them. The CDR3 extends over 12 amino acids.

The V gene is TRBV19, the J gene TRBJ2-6; D call uncertain. The CDR3 loop spans 16 amino acids. V was pared by 3 bases and J by 0 bases, with 9 bases between. Germline assignment: CDR1 LNHDA and CDR2 SQIVND (reference sequence). CDR3 sequence: CASSILFSSGANVLTF. The CDR3 DNA reads TGTGCCAGTAGTATTCTCTTCAGCTCTGGGGCCAACGTCCTGACTTTC.